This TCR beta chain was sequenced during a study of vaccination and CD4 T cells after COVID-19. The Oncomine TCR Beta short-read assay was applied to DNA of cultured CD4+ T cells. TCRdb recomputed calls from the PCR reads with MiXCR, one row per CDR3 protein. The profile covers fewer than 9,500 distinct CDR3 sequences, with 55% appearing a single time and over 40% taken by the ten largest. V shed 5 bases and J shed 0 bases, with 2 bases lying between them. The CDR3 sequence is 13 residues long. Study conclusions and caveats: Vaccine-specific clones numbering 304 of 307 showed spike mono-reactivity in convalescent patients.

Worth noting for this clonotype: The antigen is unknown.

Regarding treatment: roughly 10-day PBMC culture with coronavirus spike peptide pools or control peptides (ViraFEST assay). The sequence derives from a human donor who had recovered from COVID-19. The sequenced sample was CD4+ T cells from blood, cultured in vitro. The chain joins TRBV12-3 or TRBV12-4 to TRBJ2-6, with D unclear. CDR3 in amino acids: CASSNSGANVLTF. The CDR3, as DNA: TGTGCCAGCAGTAACTCTGGGGCCAACGTCCTGACTTTC.